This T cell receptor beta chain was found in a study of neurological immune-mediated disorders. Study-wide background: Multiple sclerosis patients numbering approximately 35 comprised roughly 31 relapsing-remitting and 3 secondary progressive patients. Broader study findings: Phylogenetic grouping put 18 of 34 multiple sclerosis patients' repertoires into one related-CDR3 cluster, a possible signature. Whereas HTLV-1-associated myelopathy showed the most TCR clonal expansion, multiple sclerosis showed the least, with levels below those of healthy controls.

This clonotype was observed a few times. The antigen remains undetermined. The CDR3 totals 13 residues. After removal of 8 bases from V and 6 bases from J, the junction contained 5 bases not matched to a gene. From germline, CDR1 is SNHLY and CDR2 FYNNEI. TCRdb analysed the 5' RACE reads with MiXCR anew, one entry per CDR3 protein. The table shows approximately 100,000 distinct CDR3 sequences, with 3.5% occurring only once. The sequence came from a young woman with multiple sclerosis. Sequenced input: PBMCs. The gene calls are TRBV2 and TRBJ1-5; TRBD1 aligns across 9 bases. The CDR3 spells CASGGQGGQPQHF. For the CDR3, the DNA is TGTGCCAGCGGGGGACAGGGAGGTCAGCCCCAGCATTTT.